The 15 T cell receptor beta chains below were found in one sample sequenced in a study of identifying expanded T cells in peripheral blood. Method: immunoSEQ multiplex PCR; TCRdb's copy keeps in-frame clones and lacks some. This sample has under 100,000 clones, with around 84% found just once. The source material was blood. Receptors were obtained from a person aged 18 to 69 in good health.

The rearrangement joins TRBV7-2 to TRBJ1-2, with D perhaps matching TRBD1 (6 bases). Germline V gene data show CDR1 as SGHTA and CDR2 as FQGNSA. CDR3 size: 15 residues. Trimming took 4 bases from V and 8 from J, leaving 20 bases between them. DNA for the CDR3: TGTGCCAGCAGCTGGGCAACAGGGTCGAAGACGGGCTACACCTTC. It is translated as CASSWATGSKTGYTF.

J is TRBJ1-3 and V is TRBV5-1; possible D gene TRBD1, 5 bases. The CDR3 has 16 residues. Germline V gene data show CDR1 as SGHRS and CDR2 as YFSETQ. The ends were cut back, 3 bases at V and 0 bases at J, with 13 bases in the middle. CDR3 sequence (DNA): TGCGCCAGCAGCTCGGGACTTAAGAGCTCTGGAAACACCATATATTTT. It yields the protein CASSSGLKSSGNTIYF.

The chain employs TRBV6-5 and TRBJ2-3; 7 bases match TRBD1. Trimming removed 4 bases from V and 6 bases from J; junction bases left unmatched: 10. The germline V gene encodes CDR1 MNHEY and CDR2 SVGAGI. The CDR3 runs 15 residues. This CDR3 reads CASSWRQGVSDTQYF. The CDR3 region has the DNA TGTGCCAGCAGTTGGAGACAGGGAGTTTCCGATACGCAGTATTTT.

As to this clone: The sample has other DNA sequences that encode this CDR3 too. V usage is TRBV5-6 and J usage is TRBJ2-3; weak D call: TRBD1 (6 bases). The CDR3 consists of 12 residues. CDR1 and CDR2 (germline): SGHDT, YYEEEE. V lost 2 bases and J 5 bases, leaving 6 bases between the germline ends. The CDR3 here is CASSLQGDTQYF. The DNA for the CDR3 is TGTGCCAGCAGCTTACAGGGAGATACGCAGTATTTT.

The chain recombines TRBV7-2 with TRBJ1-2; 8 bases map to TRBD1. V shed 3 bases and J 4 bases; nucleotides not matched to a gene: 10. Germline lookup yields CDR1 SGHTA and CDR2 FQGNSA. CDR3 length: 16 amino acids. CDR3: CASSFSGGAISYGYTF. For the CDR3, the DNA is TGTGCCAGCAGCTTTTCAGGGGGCGCAATAAGCTATGGCTACACCTTC.

The chain carries TRBV6-6 and TRBJ1-6, with D maybe TRBD1 (5 bases). Germline CDR1 and CDR2: MNHNY and SVGAGI (reference sequence). The CDR3 contains 13 residues. The V end was cut by 6 bases, the J end by 10 bases, with 13 bases between. CDR3 nucleotide sequence: TGTGCCAGCAGGTCCAGGAGGGGCTCACCCCTCCACTTT. Protein: CASRSRRGSPLHF.

The chain is built from TRBV10-1 and TRBJ2-1, with TRBD2 identical over 7 bases. The V gene's germline CDR1 is WNHNN and CDR2 SYGVQD (reference sequence). The CDR3 length is 14 residues. V dropped 5 bases and J dropped 6; count of bases not matched to a gene: 7. This chain's CDR3 is CASSNGGTSNEQFF. CDR3 nucleotide sequence: TGCGCCAGCAGTAACGGGGGGACTTCCAATGAGCAGTTCTTC.

In nucleotides, the CDR3 is TGTGCCAGCATGGGCAGGGGGCCCGAGCAGTACTTC. Translated: CASMGRGPEQYF. The rearrangement links TRBV11-3 to TRBJ2-7; 8 bases fit TRBD1. Per germline, CDR1 SGHNT and CDR2 YENEEA. The junction had 5 bases not matched to a gene; V was cut back by 7 bases and J by 6 bases. CDR3 length: 12 residues.

This rearrangement joins TRBV2 to TRBJ1-1; D is possibly TRBD1 (6 bases). This CDR3 has 14 residues. Looked up from germline, CDR1 is SNHLY and CDR2 is FYNNEI. The V gene lost 7 bases and the J gene lost 3 bases, with 15 bases spanning the gap. The CDR3 protein is CASTEGGSYTEAFF. CDR3 nucleotides: TGTGCCAGCACCGAAGGGGGGTCGTACACTGAAGCTTTCTTT. Supplemented by reference TRBV2 and TRBJ1-1, the full variable domain reads EPEVTQTPSHQVTQMGQEVILRCVPISNHLYFYWYRQILGQKVEFLVSFYNNEISEKSEIFDDQFSVERPDGSNFTLKIRSTKLEDSAMYFCASTEGGSYTEAFFGQGTRLTVV.

The J gene is TRBJ2-5, the V gene TRBV6-5; 7 bases map to TRBD2. V dropped 3 bases and J dropped 5; count of bases not matched to a gene: 6. The CDR3 is made up of 14 amino acids. CDR1 MNHEY and CDR2 SVGAGI come from the germline V gene. The DNA of the CDR3 is TGTGCCAGCAGTTATAGGGAGGGACGCGAGACCCAGTACTTC. This gives the protein CASSYREGRETQYF.

The CDR3 protein is CASSLGRLAGTETQYF. The CDR3 DNA reads TGTGCCAGCAGCTTGGGCCGACTAGCGGGGACGGAGACCCAGTACTTC. The rearrangement uses TRBV5-6 and TRBJ2-5; the match to TRBD2 covers 11 bases. V gave up 0 bases and J gave up 5 bases; unmatched junction bases: 6. CDR3 length: 16 amino acids. CDR1 SGHDT and CDR2 YYEEEE come from the germline V gene.

In regard to this clone: Relative to the germline gene, one junction end is altered; a read error may explain this. The chain links TRBV7-9 to TRBJ1-2; 7 nucleotides align to TRBD1. CDR1 and CDR2 (germline): SEHNR, FQNEAQ (reference sequence). The CDR3 sequence is 11 residues long. DNA of the CDR3: TGTGCCAGCAGCTCGGGACAGCGTGTCGCCTTC. This gives the protein CASSSGQRVAF. Full variable domain (outside the CDR3, taken from reference TRBV7-9 and TRBJ1-2): DTGVSQNPRHKITKRGQNVTFRCDPISEHNRLYWYRQTLGQGPEFLTYFQNEAQLEKSRLLSDRFSAERPKGSFSTLEIQRTEQGDSAMYLCASSSGQRVAFGSGTRLTVV.

This clone was recorded once. The chain combines TRBV21-1 with TRBJ2-5. TRBV21-1 is annotated as a pseudogene. The CDR3 sequence is 14 residues long. CDR3 sequence (DNA): TGTGCCAGCAGCAAAGAGGGCAGGCAAGAGACCCAGTACTTC. This translates into CASSKEGRQETQYF.

The chain joins TRBV30 to TRBJ1-2, with a weak D call TRBD1 (5 bases). This CDR3 contains 12 residues. Deletions cut 4 bases from V and 6 bases from J, with 12 bases between. Germline loops: CDR1 GTSNPN, CDR2 SVGIG (reference sequence). CDR3 sequence: CAWTQGRNGYTF. CDR3 coding DNA: TGTGCCTGGACTCAGGGCCGGAATGGCTACACCTTC.

The V and J genes are TRBV27 and TRBJ1-6; 7 nucleotides agree with TRBD1. Germline V lookup: CDR1 MNHEY, CDR2 SMNVEV (reference sequence). The CDR3 length is 17 residues. V lost 4 bases, J lost 3 bases, and 9 bases stayed unmatched. For the CDR3, the DNA is TGTGCCAGCAGTTATAAGGGGGCTATCGGCTATAATTCACCCCTCCACTTT. It encodes CASSYKGAIGYNSPLHF.